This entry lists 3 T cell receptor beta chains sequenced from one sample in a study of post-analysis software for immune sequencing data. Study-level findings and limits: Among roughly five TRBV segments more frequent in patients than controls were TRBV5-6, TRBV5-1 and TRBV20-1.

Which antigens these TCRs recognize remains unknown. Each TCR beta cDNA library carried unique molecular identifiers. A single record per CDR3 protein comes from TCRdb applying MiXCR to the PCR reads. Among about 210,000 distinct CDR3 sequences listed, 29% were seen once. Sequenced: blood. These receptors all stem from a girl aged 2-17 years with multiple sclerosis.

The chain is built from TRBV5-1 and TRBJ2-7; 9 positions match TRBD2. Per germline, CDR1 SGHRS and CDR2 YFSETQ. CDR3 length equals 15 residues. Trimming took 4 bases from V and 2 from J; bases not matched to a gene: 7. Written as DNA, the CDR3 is TGCGCCAGCAGCCTCCGGACTAGCGATGCCTACGAGCAGTACTTC. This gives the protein CASSLRTSDAYEQYF.

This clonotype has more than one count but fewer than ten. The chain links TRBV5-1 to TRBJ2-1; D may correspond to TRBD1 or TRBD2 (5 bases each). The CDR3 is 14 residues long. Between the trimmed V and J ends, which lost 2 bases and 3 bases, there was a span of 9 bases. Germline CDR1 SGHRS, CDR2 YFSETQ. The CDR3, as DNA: TGCGCCAGCAGCTTAGGGGACGGCTACAATGAGCAGTTCTTC. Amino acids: CASSLGDGYNEQFF.

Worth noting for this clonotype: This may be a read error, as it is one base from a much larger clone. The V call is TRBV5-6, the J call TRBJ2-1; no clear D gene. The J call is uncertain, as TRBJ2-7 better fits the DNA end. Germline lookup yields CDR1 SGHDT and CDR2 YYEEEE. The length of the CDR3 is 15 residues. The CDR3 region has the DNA TGTGCCAGCAGTAGGCGGACCTCCTCCTACAATGAGCAGTACTTC. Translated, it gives CASSRRTSSYNEQYF.